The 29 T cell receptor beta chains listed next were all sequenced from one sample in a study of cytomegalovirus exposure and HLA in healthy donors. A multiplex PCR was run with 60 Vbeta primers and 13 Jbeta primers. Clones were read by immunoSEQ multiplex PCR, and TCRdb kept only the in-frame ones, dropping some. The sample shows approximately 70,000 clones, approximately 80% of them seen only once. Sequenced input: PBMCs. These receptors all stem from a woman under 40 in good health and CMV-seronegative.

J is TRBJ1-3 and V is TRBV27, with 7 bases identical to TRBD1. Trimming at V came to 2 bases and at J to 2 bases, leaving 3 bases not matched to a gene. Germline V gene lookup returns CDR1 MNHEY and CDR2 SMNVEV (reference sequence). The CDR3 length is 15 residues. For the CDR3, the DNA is TGTGCCAGCAGTTTACGTAGGGGGCCTGGAAACACCATATATTTT. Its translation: CASSLRRGPGNTIYF.

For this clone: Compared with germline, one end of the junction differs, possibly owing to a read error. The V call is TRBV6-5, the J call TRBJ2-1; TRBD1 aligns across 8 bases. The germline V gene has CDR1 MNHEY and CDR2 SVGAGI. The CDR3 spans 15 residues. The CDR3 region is CASSYSGTGRNEQFF. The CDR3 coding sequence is TGTGCCAGCAGCTACTCCGGGACAGGCCGAAATGAGCAGTTCTTC.

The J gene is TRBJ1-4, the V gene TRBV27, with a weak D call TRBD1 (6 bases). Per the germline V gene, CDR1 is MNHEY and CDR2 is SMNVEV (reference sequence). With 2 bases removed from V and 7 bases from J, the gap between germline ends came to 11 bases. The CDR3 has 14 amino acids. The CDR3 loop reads CASSLAGAPEKLFF. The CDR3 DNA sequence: TGTGCCAGCAGTTTAGCGGGGGCGCCTGAAAAACTGTTTTTT.

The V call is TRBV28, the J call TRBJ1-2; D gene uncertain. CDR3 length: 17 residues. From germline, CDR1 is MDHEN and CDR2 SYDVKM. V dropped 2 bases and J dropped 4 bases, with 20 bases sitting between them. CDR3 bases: TGTGCCAGCAGTTTAATCCCACGGGATCCTATACCCTATGGCTACACCTTC. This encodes CASSLIPRDPIPYGYTF.

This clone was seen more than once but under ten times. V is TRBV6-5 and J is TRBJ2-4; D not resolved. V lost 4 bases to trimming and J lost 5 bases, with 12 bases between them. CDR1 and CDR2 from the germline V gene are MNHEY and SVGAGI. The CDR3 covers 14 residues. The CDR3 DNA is TGTGCCAGCAGTTTGACATACCTCGAAAACATTCAGTACTTC. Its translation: CASSLTYLENIQYF.

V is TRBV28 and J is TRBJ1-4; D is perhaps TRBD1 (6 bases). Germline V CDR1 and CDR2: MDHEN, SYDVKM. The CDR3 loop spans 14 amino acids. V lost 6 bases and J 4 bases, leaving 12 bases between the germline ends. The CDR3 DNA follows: TGTGCCAGCAGGCAGGACAGAAGTAATGAAAAACTGTTTTTT. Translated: CASRQDRSNEKLFF.

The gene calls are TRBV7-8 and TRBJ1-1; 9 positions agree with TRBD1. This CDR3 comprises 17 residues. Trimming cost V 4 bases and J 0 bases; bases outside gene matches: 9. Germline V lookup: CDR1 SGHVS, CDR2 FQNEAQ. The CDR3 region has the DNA TGTGCCAGCAGCTCCCGCCCTAGACAGGGGGTGAACACTGAAGCTTTCTTT. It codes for CASSSRPRQGVNTEAFF.

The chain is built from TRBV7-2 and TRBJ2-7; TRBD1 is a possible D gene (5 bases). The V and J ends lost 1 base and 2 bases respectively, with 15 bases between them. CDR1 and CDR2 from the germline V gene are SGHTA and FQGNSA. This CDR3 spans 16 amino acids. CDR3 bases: TGTGCCAGCAGCTTAGTGGGGTGGGGCTCTGCCTACGAGCAGTACTTC. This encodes CASSLVGWGSAYEQYF.

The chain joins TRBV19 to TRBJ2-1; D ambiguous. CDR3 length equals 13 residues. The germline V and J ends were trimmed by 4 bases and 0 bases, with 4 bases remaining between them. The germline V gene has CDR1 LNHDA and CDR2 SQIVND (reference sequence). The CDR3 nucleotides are TGTGCCAGTAGTACGGGCTCCTACAATGAGCAGTTCTTC. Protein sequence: CASSTGSYNEQFF.

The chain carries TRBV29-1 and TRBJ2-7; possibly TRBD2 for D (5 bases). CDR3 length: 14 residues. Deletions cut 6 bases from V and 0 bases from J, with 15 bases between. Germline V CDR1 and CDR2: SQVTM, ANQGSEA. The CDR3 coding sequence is TGCAGCGTGGTAGACCGGGGAAGCTCCTACGAGCAGTACTTC. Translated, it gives CSVVDRGSSYEQYF.

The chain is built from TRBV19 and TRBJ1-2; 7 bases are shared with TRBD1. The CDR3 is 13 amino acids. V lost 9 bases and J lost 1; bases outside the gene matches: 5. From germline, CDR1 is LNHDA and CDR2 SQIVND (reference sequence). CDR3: CASVNRGNYGYTF. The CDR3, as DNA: TGTGCCAGCGTTAACAGGGGTAACTATGGCTACACCTTC.

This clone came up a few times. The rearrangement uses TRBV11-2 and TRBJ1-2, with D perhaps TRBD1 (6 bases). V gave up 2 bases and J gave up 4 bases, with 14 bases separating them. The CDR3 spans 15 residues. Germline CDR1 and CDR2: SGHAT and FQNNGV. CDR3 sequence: CASSLNGGPSYGYTF. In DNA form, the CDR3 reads TGTGCCAGCAGCTTAAACGGGGGGCCGAGCTATGGCTACACCTTC. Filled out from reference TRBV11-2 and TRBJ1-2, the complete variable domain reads EAGVAQSPRYKIIEKRQSVAFWCNPISGHATLYWYQQILGQGPKLLIQFQNNGVVDDSQLPKDRFSAERLKGVDSTLKIQPAKLEDSAVYLCASSLNGGPSYGYTFGSGTRLTVV.

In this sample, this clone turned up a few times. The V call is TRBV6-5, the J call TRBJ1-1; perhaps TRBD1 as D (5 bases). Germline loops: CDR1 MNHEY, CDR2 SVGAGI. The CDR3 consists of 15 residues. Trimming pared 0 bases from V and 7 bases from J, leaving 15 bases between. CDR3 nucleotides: TGTGCCAGCAGTTACTCGGGTGTGGGGCGGCGTGAAGCTTTCTTT. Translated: CASSYSGVGRREAFF.

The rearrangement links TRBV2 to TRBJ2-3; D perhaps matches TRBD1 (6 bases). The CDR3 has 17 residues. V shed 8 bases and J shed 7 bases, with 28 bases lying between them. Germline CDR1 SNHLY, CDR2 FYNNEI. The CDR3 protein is CASAGSSGGAERNTQYF. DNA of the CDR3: TGTGCCAGCGCCGGCTCGTCTGGGGGCGCGGAGCGAAATACGCAGTATTTT.

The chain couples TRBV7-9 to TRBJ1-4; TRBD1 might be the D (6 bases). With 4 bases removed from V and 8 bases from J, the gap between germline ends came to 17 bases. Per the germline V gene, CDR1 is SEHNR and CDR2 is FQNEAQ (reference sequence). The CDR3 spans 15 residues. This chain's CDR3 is CASSSGPRGGEKLFF. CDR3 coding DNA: TGTGCCAGCAGCTCGGGACCCAGGGGCGGAGAAAAACTGTTTTTT.

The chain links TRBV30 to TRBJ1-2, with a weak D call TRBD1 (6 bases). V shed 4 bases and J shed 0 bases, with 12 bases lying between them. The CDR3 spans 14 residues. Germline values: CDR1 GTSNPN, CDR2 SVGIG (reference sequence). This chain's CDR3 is CAWTGANTNYGYTF. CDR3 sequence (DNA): TGTGCCTGGACAGGGGCAAATACTAACTATGGCTACACCTTC.

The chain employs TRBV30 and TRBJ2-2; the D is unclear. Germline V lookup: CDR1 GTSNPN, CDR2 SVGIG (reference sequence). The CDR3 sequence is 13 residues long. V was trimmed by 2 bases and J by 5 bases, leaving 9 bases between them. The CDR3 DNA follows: TGTGCCTGGAGTCTAGAGAGAACCGGGGAGCTGTTTTTT. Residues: CAWSLERTGELFF.

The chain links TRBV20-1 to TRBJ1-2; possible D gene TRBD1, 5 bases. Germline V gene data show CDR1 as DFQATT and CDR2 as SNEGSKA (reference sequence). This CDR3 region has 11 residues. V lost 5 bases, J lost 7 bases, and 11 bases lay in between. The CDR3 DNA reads TGCAGTGCTTTCCAGGGTTTTGGCTACACCTTC. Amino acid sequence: CSAFQGFGYTF.

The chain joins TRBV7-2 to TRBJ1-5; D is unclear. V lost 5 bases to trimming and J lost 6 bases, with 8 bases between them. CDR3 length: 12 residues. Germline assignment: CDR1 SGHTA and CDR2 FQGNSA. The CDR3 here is CASSPPSQPQHF. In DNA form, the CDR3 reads TGTGCCAGCAGCCCCCCGAGTCAGCCCCAGCATTTT.

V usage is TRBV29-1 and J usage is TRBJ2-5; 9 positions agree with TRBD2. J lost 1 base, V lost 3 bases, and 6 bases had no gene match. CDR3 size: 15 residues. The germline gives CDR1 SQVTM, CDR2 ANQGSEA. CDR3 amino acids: CSVDLSGGFQETQYF. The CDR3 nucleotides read TGCAGCGTTGATCTAAGCGGGGGGTTCCAAGAGACCCAGTACTTC. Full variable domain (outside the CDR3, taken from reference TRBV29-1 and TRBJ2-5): SAVISQKPSRDICQRGTSLTIQCQVDSQVTMMFWYRQQPGQSLTLIATANQGSEATYESGFVIDKFPISRPNLTFSTLTVSNMSPEDSSIYLCSVDLSGGFQETQYFGPGTRLLVL.

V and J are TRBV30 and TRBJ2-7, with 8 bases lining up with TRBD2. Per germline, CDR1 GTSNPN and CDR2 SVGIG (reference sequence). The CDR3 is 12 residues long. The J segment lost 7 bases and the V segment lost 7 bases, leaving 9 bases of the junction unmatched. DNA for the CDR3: TGTGCCTCGACTAGCGTTCCCCCGGAGCAGTACTTC. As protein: CASTSVPPEQYF.

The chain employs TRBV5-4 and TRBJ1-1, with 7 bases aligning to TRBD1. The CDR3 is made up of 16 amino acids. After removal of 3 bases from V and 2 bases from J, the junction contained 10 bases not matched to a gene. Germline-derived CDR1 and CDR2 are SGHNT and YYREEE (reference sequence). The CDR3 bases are TGTGCCAGCAGCTCCGGGACAGTCCGCTTAAACACTGAAGCTTTCTTT. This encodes CASSSGTVRLNTEAFF.

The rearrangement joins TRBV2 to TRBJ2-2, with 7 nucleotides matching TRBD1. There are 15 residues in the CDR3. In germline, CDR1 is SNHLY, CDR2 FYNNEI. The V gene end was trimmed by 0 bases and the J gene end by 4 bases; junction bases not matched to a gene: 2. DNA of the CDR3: TGTGCCAGCAGTGAAGCCGGGACAGCCACCGGGGAGCTGTTTTTT. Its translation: CASSEAGTATGELFF.

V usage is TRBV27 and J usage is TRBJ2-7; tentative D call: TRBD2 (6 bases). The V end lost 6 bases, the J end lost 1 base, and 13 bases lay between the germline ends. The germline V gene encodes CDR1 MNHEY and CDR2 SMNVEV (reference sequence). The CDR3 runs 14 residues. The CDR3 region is CASSRAGPSYEQYF. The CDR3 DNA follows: TGTGCCAGCAGCCGTGCGGGGCCTTCCTACGAGCAGTACTTC.

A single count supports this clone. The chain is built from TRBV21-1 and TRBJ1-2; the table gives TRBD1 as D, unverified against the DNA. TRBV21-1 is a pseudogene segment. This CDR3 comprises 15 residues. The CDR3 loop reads CASRGQGSPEEGYTF. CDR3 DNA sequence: TGTGCCAGCAGAGGCCAGGGAAGCCCAGAGGAGGGCTACACCTTC.

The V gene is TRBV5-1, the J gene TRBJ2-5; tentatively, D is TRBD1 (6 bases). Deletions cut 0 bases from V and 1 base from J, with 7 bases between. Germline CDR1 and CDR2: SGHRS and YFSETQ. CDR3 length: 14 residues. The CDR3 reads CASSLGDTQETQYF. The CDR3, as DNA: TGCGCCAGCAGCTTGGGGGACACCCAAGAGACCCAGTACTTC. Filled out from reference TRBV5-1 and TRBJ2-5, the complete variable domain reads KAGVTQTPRYLIKTRGQQVTLSCSPISGHRSVSWYQQTPGQGLQFLFEYFSETQRNKGNFPGRFSGRQFSNSRSEMNVSTLELGDSALYLCASSLGDTQETQYFGPGTRLLVL.

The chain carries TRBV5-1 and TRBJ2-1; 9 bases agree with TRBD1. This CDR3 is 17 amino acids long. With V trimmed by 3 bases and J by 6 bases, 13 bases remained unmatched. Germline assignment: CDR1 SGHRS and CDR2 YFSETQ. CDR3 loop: CASSWGINGQGINEQFF. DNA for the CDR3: TGCGCCAGCAGCTGGGGCATAAATGGACAGGGGATCAATGAGCAGTTCTTC.

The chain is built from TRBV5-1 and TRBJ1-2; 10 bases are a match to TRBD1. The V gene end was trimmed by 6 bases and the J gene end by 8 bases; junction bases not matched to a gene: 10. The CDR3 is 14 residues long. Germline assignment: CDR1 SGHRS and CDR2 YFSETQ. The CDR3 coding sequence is TGCGCCAGCAATTGGGGGACAGGGGAAGACGGCTACACCTTC. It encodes CASNWGTGEDGYTF.

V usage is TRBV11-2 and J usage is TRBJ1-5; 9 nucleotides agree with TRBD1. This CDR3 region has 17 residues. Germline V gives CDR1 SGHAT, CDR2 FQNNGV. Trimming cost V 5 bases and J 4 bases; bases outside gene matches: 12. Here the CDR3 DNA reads TGTGCCAGCAGCAAAGAACCACAGGGGGCTAGAAATCAGCCCCAGCATTTT. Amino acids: CASSKEPQGARNQPQHF.